Listed below are T cell receptor beta chains from one sample, sequenced in a study of T cell repertoires in cytomegalovirus infection. TCRdb recomputed calls from the reads with MiXCR, one row per CDR3 protein. This sample carries 600,000 to 800,000 distinct CDR3 sequences, roughly 26% of them seen once, and the ten largest clones take approximately 8%. The sample consisted of CD8+ T cells from PBMCs. The receptors shown here come from a human donor in good health (CMV status not recorded). Some clones in this sample may be carry-over from other donors' samples. Each CDR3 is given with its conserved first and last residue. Each record gives: V gene, J gene, CDR3 length, clone size, D gene, CDR3 protein, CDR3 DNA. A D gene is named only where the DNA matches it firmly. The size of a clone is reported for some rows only, either as once, few or many, or as a class for expanded clones.

>TRBV25-1|TRBJ2-1|14|many|TRBD1
CASSTPGGEDEQFF
TGTGCCAGCAGTACCCCAGGGGGCGAGGATGAGCAGTTCTTC
>TRBV20-1|TRBJ1-6|13|.|.
CSASVGDNSPLHF
TGCAGTGCTAGTGTCGGCGACAATTCACCCCTCCACTTT
>TRBV28|TRBJ2-1|12|.|.
CASSFRPYEQFF
TGTGCCAGCAGTTTCCGACCCTATGAGCAGTTCTTC
>TRBV27|TRBJ2-2|14|many|.
CASSWGGGTGELFF
TGTGCCAGCAGCTGGGGTGGGGGCACCGGGGAGCTGTTTTTT
>TRBV7-6|TRBJ2-7|14|many|TRBD1
CASSGQGASYEQYF
TGTGCCAGCAGCGGACAGGGGGCGTCCTACGAGCAGTACTTC
>TRBV6-5|TRBJ2-3|15|many|.
CASSYSDPSTDTQYF
TGTGCCAGCAGTTACTCAGATCCTAGCACAGATACGCAGTATTTT
>TRBV7-9|TRBJ2-3|13|.|.
CASRQLTTDTQYF
TGTGCCAGCAGACAACTTACAACAGATACGCAGTATTTT
>TRBV7-3|TRBJ2-1|17|many|.
CASSLNPLARNYNEQFF
TGTGCCAGCAGCTTAAACCCTCTAGCGCGAAACTACAATGAGCAGTTCTTC
>TRBV12-3/TRBV12-4|TRBJ1-1|14|.|TRBD1
CASFDRAVNTEAFF
TGTGCCAGCTTTGACAGGGCCGTGAACACTGAAGCTTTCTTT
>TRBV7-2|TRBJ1-2|15|.|.
CASSLERAFGYGYTF
TGTGCCAGCAGCTTAGAACGGGCTTTCGGCTATGGCTACACCTTC
>TRBV11-1|TRBJ1-1|14|.|.
CASSLPGQYTEAFF
TGTGCCAGCAGCTTGCCCGGACAGTACACTGAAGCTTTCTTT